The 26 T cell receptor beta chains listed next were all sequenced from one sample in a study of PD-1 blockade in classical Hodgkin lymphoma. The time point was: cycle 4 day 1 (C4D1), after 6 weeks of nivolumab. All trial patients relapsed after autologous stem cell transplantation. This table comes from immunoSEQ multiplex PCR, and its TCRdb copy is limited to in-frame clones, with some not included. Of about 90,000 clones listed, approximately 90% were seen once; the top ten hold approximately 2.9%. This specimen was peripheral blood mononuclear cells (PBMCs), taken before the fourth cycle of nivolumab. The receptor set was obtained from a human donor with classical Hodgkin lymphoma.

The CDR3 DNA reads as TGTGCCAGCAGTTTATCGGCAGGGGGCTCCTACAATGAGCAGTTCTTC. This translates into CASSLSAGGSYNEQFF. The gene calls are TRBV28 and TRBJ2-1; 7 bases are a match to TRBD1. Germline V gives CDR1 MDHEN, CDR2 SYDVKM. The trim removed 1 base at V and 0 bases at J, leaving 3 bases unmatched. The CDR3 sequence is 16 residues long.

This chain links TRBV5-6 with TRBJ1-2; D may be TRBD1 (6 bases). CDR3 length equals 14 residues. The germline gives CDR1 SGHDT, CDR2 YYEEEE. Trimming removed 3 bases from V and 4 bases from J, with 13 bases in between. The CDR3 sequence is CASSSKGGSYGYTF. CDR3 DNA sequence: TGTGCCAGCAGCTCGAAGGGGGGGAGCTATGGCTACACCTTC.

The chain employs TRBV9 and TRBJ1-1; a weak D match, TRBD1 (5 bases). Germline CDR1 reads SGDLS; CDR2 reads YYNGEE. The CDR3 spans 15 residues. The germline V and J ends were trimmed by 0 bases and 0 bases, with 9 bases remaining between them. The CDR3 coding sequence is TGTGCCAGCAGCGTAGAAACAGGACTGAACACTGAAGCTTTCTTT. Its protein is CASSVETGLNTEAFF.

A word on this clone: This clone may be a read error of a much larger clone one base away. The sample carries other DNA sequences with the same CDR3. The rearrangement links TRBV19 to TRBJ1-1, with 9 bases aligning to TRBD1. V trimming: 3 bases; J trimming: 4 bases; junction bases outside the gene matches: 6. CDR1 and CDR2 (germline): LNHDA, SQIVND (reference sequence). The CDR3 length is 15 residues. The CDR3 loop reads CASSMGTGWGTEAFF. The CDR3, as DNA: TGTGCCAGTAGTATGGGGACAGGGTGGGGCACTGAAGCTTTCTTT.

V gene TRBV9 combines with J gene TRBJ1-1, with unresolved D. This CDR3 has 15 residues. Germline-derived CDR1 and CDR2 are SGDLS and YYNGEE. Trimming shortened V by 0 bases and J by 0 bases, and 9 bases separated the two germline ends. The CDR3 DNA follows: TGTGCCAGCAGCGTAGAGGGAGACATGAACACTGAAGCTTTCTTT. This codes for CASSVEGDMNTEAFF.

The genes are TRBV9 and TRBJ1-6, with 9 bases fitting TRBD1. The CDR3 runs 15 residues. CDR1 and CDR2 (germline): SGDLS, YYNGEE. With 4 bases clipped from V and 8 bases from J, the junction kept 7 bases outside the gene matches. The CDR3 DNA reads TGTGCCAGCAGCTTCCGGGACAGGGACTATTCACCCCTCCACTTT. Translating it yields CASSFRDRDYSPLHF.

This clone was seen only a few times. This sequence joins TRBV2 and TRBJ1-6, with D possibly TRBD1 on 6 matching bases. This CDR3 has 16 residues. Trimming removed 3 bases from V and 8 bases from J, with 17 bases in between. The germline V gene encodes CDR1 SNHLY and CDR2 FYNNEI. CDR3 sequence (DNA): TGTGCCAGCAGTGACCCCACGGGGGCAGCAGATTCACCCCTCCACTTT. Its translation: CASSDPTGAADSPLHF.

V gene TRBV7-9 combines with J gene TRBJ1-6; perhaps TRBD1 as D (5 bases). Germline V gives CDR1 SEHNR, CDR2 FQNEAQ (reference sequence). This CDR3 is built from 17 residues. Trimming removed 3 bases at V and 0 bases at J, with 12 bases between. The CDR3 region is CASSFTGPSSYNSPLHF. The CDR3 bases are TGTGCCAGCAGCTTCACGGGGCCGAGCTCCTATAATTCACCCCTCCACTTT.

The chain recombines TRBV29-1 with TRBJ2-7; D might be TRBD1 (6 bases). The germline V and J ends were trimmed by 6 bases and 0 bases, with 12 bases remaining between them. There are 13 residues in the CDR3. Looked up from germline, CDR1 is SQVTM and CDR2 is ANQGSEA. The CDR3: CSVGDTNSYEQYF. The CDR3 bases are TGCAGCGTGGGGGACACCAACTCCTACGAGCAGTACTTC.

In its sample, this clone was seen a few times. V usage is TRBV7-3 and J usage is TRBJ1-6, with 9 bases that match TRBD1. This CDR3 region has 15 residues. V dropped 5 bases and J dropped 9; count of bases not matched to a gene: 8. Germline CDR1 reads SGHTA; CDR2 reads FQGTGA. The CDR3 bases are TGTGCCAGCAGCCCCGGACAGGGGTGGACTTCACCCCTCCACTTT. This encodes CASSPGQGWTSPLHF.

This rearrangement joins TRBV5-8 to TRBJ2-3, with D possibly being TRBD1 or TRBD2 (5 bases each). The CDR3 totals 14 residues. Germline-derived CDR1 and CDR2 are SGHTS and YDEGEE. V was trimmed by 1 base and J by 4 bases, leaving 10 bases between them. CDR3 amino acids: CASSLLRGADTQYF. In DNA, the CDR3 is TGTGCCAGCAGCTTGCTTCGGGGCGCAGATACGCAGTATTTT.

The V and J genes are TRBV5-1 and TRBJ2-5; possibly TRBD1 or TRBD2 for D (5 bases each). CDR1 and CDR2 (germline): SGHRS, YFSETQ. The CDR3 has 13 amino acids. V dropped 4 bases and J dropped 2 bases, with 9 bases sitting between them. The CDR3 protein is CASSGTAQETQYF. The CDR3 region has the DNA TGCGCCAGCAGCGGGACGGCTCAAGAGACCCAGTACTTC.

This clone was detected once. The chain is built from TRBV5-1 and TRBJ2-7; 13 nucleotides align to TRBD2. From germline, CDR1 is SGHRS and CDR2 YFSETQ. The CDR3 is 15 residues long. Trimming took 3 bases from V and 2 from J; bases not matched to a gene: 2. In nucleotides, the CDR3 is TGCGCCAGCAGCTCACTAGCGGGGGGGACCTACGAGCAGTACTTC. It codes for CASSSLAGGTYEQYF.

The chain joins TRBV2 to TRBJ2-7; TRBD2 might be the D (5 bases). The germline gives CDR1 SNHLY, CDR2 FYNNEI. V lost 7 bases, J lost 7 bases, and 14 bases lay in between. The CDR3 spans 12 residues. The CDR3 protein is CASIAGPEEQYF. The CDR3 DNA reads TGTGCCAGCATCGCGGGCCCCGAGGAGCAGTACTTC.

This chain joins TRBV28 and TRBJ1-5; D is undetermined. Trimming pared 3 bases from V and 3 bases from J, leaving 9 bases between. The CDR3 totals 14 residues. The germline V gene encodes CDR1 MDHEN and CDR2 SYDVKM. CDR3 bases: TGTGCCAGCAGTTTGACCGTCTTCAATCAGCCCCAGCATTTT. Its translation is CASSLTVFNQPQHF.

This clone has a single count. The V call is TRBV19, the J call TRBJ2-3, with unresolved D. The CDR3 is 12 amino acids. V lost 4 bases to trimming and J lost 0 bases, with 2 bases between them. Germline V lookup: CDR1 LNHDA, CDR2 SQIVND (reference sequence). This CDR3 is CASSRSTDTQYF. CDR3 nucleotide sequence: TGTGCCAGTAGTAGGAGCACAGATACGCAGTATTTT.

This chain joins TRBV7-9 and TRBJ1-2; no clear D. There are 12 residues in the CDR3. In germline, CDR1 is SEHNR, CDR2 FQNEAQ (reference sequence). The V and J ends lost 1 base and 8 bases respectively, with 8 bases between them. As DNA, the CDR3 is TGTGCCAGCAGCTTAGTGTCCAGCGGCTACACCTTC. It translates to CASSLVSSGYTF.

The rearrangement joins TRBV7-2 to TRBJ2-1; no firm D call. The CDR3 length is 15 residues. Germline lookup yields CDR1 SGHTA and CDR2 FQGNSA. V was pared by 1 base and J by 0 bases, with 7 bases between. The CDR3 DNA reads TGTGCCAGCAGCTTAGGAACCAGCTCCTACAATGAGCAGTTCTTC. It is translated as CASSLGTSSYNEQFF.

This clone was observed once. The CDR3 reads CASSEFALGQGYLKDTEAFF. DNA of the CDR3: TGTGCCAGCAGTGAGTTTGCTCTGGGTCAGGGGTACCTGAAGGACACTGAAGCTTTCTTT. V usage is TRBV6-1 and J usage is TRBJ1-1; D possibly corresponds to TRBD1 (6 bases). Germline CDR1 reads MNHNS; CDR2 reads SASEGT. The V end lost 3 bases, the J end lost 3 bases, and 29 bases lay between the germline ends. The CDR3 sequence is 20 residues long.

The chain is built from TRBV11-2 and TRBJ1-1; D possibly corresponds to TRBD1 (5 bases). Between the trimmed V and J ends, which lost 3 bases and 1 base, there was a span of 21 bases. Per the germline V gene, CDR1 is SGHAT and CDR2 is FQNNGV. This CDR3 region has 18 residues. CDR3 in DNA: TGTGCCAGCAGCTTTTGGGGCCTTTCGGACGGACAGAACACTGAAGCTTTCTTT. This encodes CASSFWGLSDGQNTEAFF.

This clone appeared a single time. The chain employs TRBV7-9 and TRBJ1-4; D unresolved. Trimming pared 5 bases from V and 4 bases from J, leaving 14 bases between. Germline V lookup: CDR1 SEHNR, CDR2 FQNEAQ (reference sequence). This CDR3 has 15 residues. CDR3: CASSTRAVNNEKLFF. The CDR3 DNA sequence: TGTGCCAGCAGCACCCGGGCCGTTAATAATGAAAAACTGTTTTTT.

The rearrangement joins TRBV20-1 to TRBJ2-1; no reliable D call. V was pared by 3 bases and J by 9 bases, with 9 bases between. CDR1 is DFQATT and CDR2 is SNEGSKA in the germline V gene (reference sequence). The CDR3 loop spans 11 amino acids. In DNA, the CDR3 is TGCAGTGCTAGGTCCAGCGTTGAGCAGTTCTTC. This gives the protein CSARSSVEQFF.

This chain joins TRBV5-4 and TRBJ2-2; D is unresolved. CDR3 length: 15 amino acids. Trimming took 0 bases from V and 2 from J, leaving 8 bases between them. CDR1 is SGHNT and CDR2 is YYREEE in the germline V gene (reference sequence). CDR3 bases: TGTGCCAGCAGCTTGGTTTCACCTAACACCGGGGAGCTGTTTTTT. This encodes CASSLVSPNTGELFF.

This sequence joins TRBV30 and TRBJ2-7; D may be TRBD1 (5 bases). The CDR3 is made up of 13 amino acids. Germline CDR1 GTSNPN, CDR2 SVGIG (reference sequence). Trimming shortened V by 0 bases and J by 2 bases, and 8 bases separated the two germline ends. This chain's CDR3 is CAWSVAGPYEQYF. CDR3 coding DNA: TGTGCCTGGAGTGTCGCAGGGCCCTACGAGCAGTACTTC.

The V call is TRBV27, the J call TRBJ1-2; D possibly corresponds to TRBD1 (6 bases). Between the trimmed V and J ends, which lost 4 bases and 1 base, there was a span of 10 bases. The CDR3 has 14 amino acids. Per the germline V gene, CDR1 is MNHEY and CDR2 is SMNVEV (reference sequence). For the CDR3, the DNA is TGTGCCAGCAGTTCTAACAGGGATAACTATGGCTACACCTTC. Translated: CASSSNRDNYGYTF.

This sequence joins TRBV15 and TRBJ1-2, with a weak D call TRBD1 (5 bases). V was clipped by 5 bases and J by 4 bases, with 14 bases between them. The germline V gene encodes CDR1 LNHNV and CDR2 YYDKDF (reference sequence). The CDR3 has 14 residues. CDR3: CATSWSSDSYGYTF. In nucleotides, the CDR3 is TGTGCCACCAGCTGGTCATCCGACAGCTATGGCTACACCTTC. Looking up the rest from reference TRBV15 and TRBJ1-2 gives the full variable domain: DAMVIQNPRYQVTQFGKPVTLSCSQTLNHNVMYWYQQKSSQAPKLLFHYYDKDFNNEADTPDNFQSRRPNTSFCFLDIRSPGLGDTAMYLCATSWSSDSYGYTFGSGTRLTVV.